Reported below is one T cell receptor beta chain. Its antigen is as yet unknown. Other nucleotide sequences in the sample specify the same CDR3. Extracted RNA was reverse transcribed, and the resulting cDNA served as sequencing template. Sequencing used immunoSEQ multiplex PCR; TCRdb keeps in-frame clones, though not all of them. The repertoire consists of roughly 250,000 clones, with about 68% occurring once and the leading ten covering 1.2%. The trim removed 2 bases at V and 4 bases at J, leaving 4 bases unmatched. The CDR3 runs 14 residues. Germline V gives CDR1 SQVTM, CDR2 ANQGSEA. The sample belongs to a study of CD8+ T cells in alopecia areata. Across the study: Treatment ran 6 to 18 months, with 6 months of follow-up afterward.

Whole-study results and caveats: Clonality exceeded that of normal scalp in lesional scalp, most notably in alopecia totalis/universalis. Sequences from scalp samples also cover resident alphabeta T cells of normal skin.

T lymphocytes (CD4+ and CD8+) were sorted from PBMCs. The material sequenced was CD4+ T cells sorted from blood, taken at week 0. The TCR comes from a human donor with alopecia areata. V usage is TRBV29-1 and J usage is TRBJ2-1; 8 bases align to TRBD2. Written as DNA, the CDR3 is TGCAGCGTTGAACTAGCGGGCGGGTACAATGAGCAGTTCTTC. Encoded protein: CSVELAGGYNEQFF.